The 13 T cell receptor beta chains presented below share a single source sample, sequenced in a study of blood T cell repertoires in COVID-19. Clones were read by immunoSEQ multiplex PCR, and TCRdb kept only the in-frame ones, dropping some. The sample includes fewer than 300,000 clones, around 90% seen only once; the top ten take 0.7% to 0.85%. The specimen sequenced was peripheral blood. The receptors derive from a woman in her thirties with acute or convalescent COVID-19.

This chain links TRBV27 with TRBJ2-2, with 9 positions matching TRBD2. Germline trimming cut 4 bases from V and 5 bases from J; bases unmatched to any gene: 8. This CDR3 comprises 16 residues. The V gene's germline CDR1 is MNHEY and CDR2 SMNVEV (reference sequence). CDR3 sequence reads: CASSSWASGKTGELFF. The CDR3 DNA reads TGTGCCAGCAGTTCTTGGGCTAGCGGGAAGACCGGGGAGCTGTTTTTT.

V usage is TRBV12-3 or TRBV12-4 and J usage is TRBJ1-1, with D unresolved. The CDR3 has 13 residues. Trimming left V 1 base short and J 6 bases short, with 9 bases between. DNA of the CDR3: TGTGCCAGCAGTTTAGAAGTGGGCTCTGAAGCTTTCTTT. Translated, it gives CASSLEVGSEAFF.

The chain recombines TRBV7-9 with TRBJ2-1; 12 bases align to TRBD2. Germline V CDR1 and CDR2: SEHNR, FQNEAQ (reference sequence). The CDR3 totals 14 residues. Germline trimming cut 4 bases from V and 8 bases from J; bases unmatched to any gene: 3. The DNA of the CDR3 is TGTGCCAGCAGCTCGGGACTAGCGGGCCATGAGCAGTTCTTC. Translated, it gives CASSSGLAGHEQFF. Together with reference TRBV7-9 and TRBJ2-1, the CDR3 gives the full variable domain: DTGVSQNPRHKITKRGQNVTFRCDPISEHNRLYWYRQTLGQGPEFLTYFQNEAQLEKSRLLSDRFSAERPKGSFSTLEIQRTEQGDSAMYLCASSSGLAGHEQFFGPGTRLTVL.

The chain carries TRBV10-3 and TRBJ1-5, with 8 bases lining up with TRBD1. Germline V gene data show CDR1 as ENHRY and CDR2 as SYGVKD. The CDR3 contains 15 residues. The trim removed 0 bases at V and 4 bases at J, leaving 2 bases unmatched. The CDR3: CAISESTGGNQPQHF. CDR3 in DNA: TGTGCCATCAGTGAGTCAACAGGGGGGAATCAGCCCCAGCATTTT.

The V and J genes are TRBV6-2 or TRBV6-3 and TRBJ1-1, with 9 bases identical to TRBD1. The V segment lost 4 bases and the J segment 1 base; nucleotides outside the gene matches: 1. The CDR3 is 14 amino acids. Germline values: CDR1 MNHEY, CDR2 SVGEGT. The CDR3 sequence: CASSSTGGNTEAFF. CDR3 nucleotides: TGTGCCAGCAGTTCGACAGGGGGGAACACTGAAGCTTTCTTT.

This clone was observed a few times. The same CDR3 is also encoded by other DNA sequences in this sample. The V call is TRBV11-3, the J call TRBJ1-3, with D maybe TRBD1 (5 bases). Trimming took off 1 base at V and 1 base at J, with 8 bases between the two ends. CDR3 length equals 15 residues. CDR1 SGHNT and CDR2 YENEEA come from the germline V gene. The CDR3 here is CASSLGGVSGNTIYF. For the CDR3, the DNA is TGTGCCAGCAGCTTAGGGGGCGTGTCTGGAAACACCATATATTTT.

This chain joins TRBV7-2 and TRBJ2-2; 13 bases are shared with TRBD2. The CDR3 has 18 amino acids. The germline gives CDR1 SGHTA, CDR2 FQGNSA. V lost 1 base to trimming and J lost 5 bases; unmatched junction nucleotides: 7. CDR3 sequence reads: CASSLEQGLAGRTGELFF. Written as DNA, the CDR3 is TGTGCCAGCAGCTTAGAACAGGGACTAGCGGGACGGACCGGGGAGCTGTTTTTT.

V is TRBV9 and J is TRBJ2-1; D unresolved. Germline CDR1 SGDLS, CDR2 YYNGEE. The CDR3 runs 17 residues. Trimming cost V 1 base and J 1 base, with 15 bases left between them. For the CDR3, the DNA is TGTGCCAGCAGCGTATCTCAAAACTCGCCGTCCTACAATGAGCAGTTCTTC. It is translated as CASSVSQNSPSYNEQFF.

V is TRBV19 and J is TRBJ2-1; 8 nucleotides line up with TRBD2. V was pared by 6 bases and J by 8 bases, with 9 bases of the junction left unmatched. Germline CDR1 and CDR2: LNHDA and SQIVND (reference sequence). The CDR3 runs 14 residues. For the CDR3, the DNA is TGTGCCAGTAGGCTAGCGGGCCTGGGGCATGAGCAGTTCTTC. Amino acids: CASRLAGLGHEQFF.

This chain links TRBV6-5 with TRBJ1-1; tentatively, D is TRBD1 (5 bases). The germline gives CDR1 MNHEY, CDR2 SVGAGI. V was trimmed by 4 bases and J by 2 bases, leaving 14 bases between them. The CDR3 extends over 15 amino acids. The CDR3 loop is CASSSGGNINTEAFF. CDR3 coding DNA: TGTGCCAGCAGTTCGGGGGGAAATATCAACACTGAAGCTTTCTTT.

The V call is TRBV5-5, the J call TRBJ1-1, with unresolved D. This CDR3 is built from 13 residues. Germline V gene data show CDR1 as SGHKS and CDR2 as YYEKEE (reference sequence). Trimming removed 0 bases from V and 7 bases from J, with 10 bases in between. For the CDR3, the DNA is TGTGCCAGCAGCTTGGCCGGGGTCAATGAAGCTTTCTTT. Translation gives CASSLAGVNEAFF.

J is TRBJ1-4 and V is TRBV15, with D possibly matching TRBD1 (6 bases). V was pared by 0 bases and J by 5 bases, with 10 bases between. The germline CDR1 and CDR2 sequences are LNHNV and YYDKDF (reference sequence). The CDR3 has 15 residues. The CDR3 loop reads CATSRDSGTNEKLFF. The CDR3 DNA sequence: TGTGCCACCAGCAGAGATTCGGGGACAAATGAAAAACTGTTTTTT. The full variable domain, with the rest looked up from reference TRBV15 and TRBJ1-4, is DAMVIQNPRYQVTQFGKPVTLSCSQTLNHNVMYWYQQKSSQAPKLLFHYYDKDFNNEADTPDNFQSRRPNTSFCFLDIRSPGLGDTAMYLCATSRDSGTNEKLFFGSGTQLSVL.

The chain has TRBV5-8 and TRBJ1-5; maybe TRBD1 (6 bases). The ends were cut back, 0 bases at V and 1 base at J, with 11 bases in the middle. CDR3 length: 16 amino acids. From germline, CDR1 is SGHTS and CDR2 YDEGEE. The CDR3 here is CASSLDRVVSNQPQHF. CDR3 bases: TGTGCCAGCAGCTTGGACAGGGTGGTGAGCAATCAGCCCCAGCATTTT.